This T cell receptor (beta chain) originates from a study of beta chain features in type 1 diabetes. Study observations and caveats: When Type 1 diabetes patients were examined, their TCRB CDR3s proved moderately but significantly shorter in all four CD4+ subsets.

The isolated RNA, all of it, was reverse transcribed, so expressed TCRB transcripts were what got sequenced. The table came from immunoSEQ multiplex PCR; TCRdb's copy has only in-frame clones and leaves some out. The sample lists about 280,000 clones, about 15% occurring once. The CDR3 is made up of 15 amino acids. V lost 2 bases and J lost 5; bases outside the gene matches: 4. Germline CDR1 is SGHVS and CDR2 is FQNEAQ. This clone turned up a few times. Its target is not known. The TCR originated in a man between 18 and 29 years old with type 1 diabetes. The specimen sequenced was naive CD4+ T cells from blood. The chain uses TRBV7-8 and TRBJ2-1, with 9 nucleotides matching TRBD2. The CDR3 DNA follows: TGTGCCAGCAGCTTACAAGCGGGGGGAAACAATGAGCAGTTCTTC. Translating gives CASSLQAGGNNEQFF.